A single sample is the source of the 23 T cell receptor beta chains below, sequenced in a study of metastatic and nonmetastatic thyroid tumors (dated by TCRdb to the early 2020s). Libraries were constructed by PCR. For sequencing, an Illumina HiSeq 4000 was employed. TCRdb reanalyzed the raw reads on its own, using fastp at Q25 for trimming and MiXCR for clone calling, and kept in-frame beta chains. The sample table shows over 40,000 clones, and around 25% are seen once. The ten largest make up over 3% of the sample. No patient had received any treatment before thyroid surgery. The sequencing sample was made of blood. The receptors were gathered from a male donor with papillary thyroid cancer or a benign thyroid nodule (not recorded which). Some clones in this sample may be carry-over from other donors' samples.

This clone was seen repeatedly, ten times or more. The CDR3 region is CASSQETSGGPQHF. The CDR3 nucleotides are TGTGCCAGCAGCCAAGAAACCAGTGGAGGGCCCCAGCATTTT. V usage is TRBV3-1 and J usage is TRBJ1-5, with unresolved D. CDR3 size: 14 residues. Trimming removed 0 bases at V and 9 bases at J, with 12 bases between. In germline, CDR1 is LGHDT, CDR2 YNNKEL (reference sequence).

Only a few counts were recorded for this clone. This sequence joins TRBV4-1 and TRBJ2-7, with D possibly matching TRBD2 (6 bases). Trimming pared 1 base from V and 2 bases from J, leaving 9 bases between. The germline CDR1 and CDR2 sequences are MGHRA and YSYEKL. This CDR3 has 14 residues. CDR3 DNA sequence: TGCGCCAGCAGCCAAGGGGACTTTACCTACGAGCAGTACTTC. Protein product: CASSQGDFTYEQYF.

This clone was observed many times. The rearrangement uses TRBV2 and TRBJ2-1; TRBD1 might be the D (6 bases). V shed 5 bases and J shed 6 bases, with 11 bases lying between them. The CDR3 spans 13 residues. CDR1 is SNHLY, CDR2 FYNNEI, per germline. The CDR3 sequence: CASSSDRTNEQFF. DNA for the CDR3: TGTGCCAGCAGTAGTGACAGGACCAATGAGCAGTTCTTC.

This sequence joins TRBV20-1 and TRBJ1-2; 7 bases are shared with TRBD1. The ends lost 1 base at V and 8 bases at J; junction bases unmatched: 10. Per germline, CDR1 DFQATT and CDR2 SNEGSKA (reference sequence). This CDR3 has 14 amino acids. CDR3 loop: CSARVDRSIEGYTF. As DNA, the CDR3 is TGCAGTGCTAGAGTGGACAGGTCAATCGAGGGCTACACCTTC.

This clone showed up many times. Other DNA sequences in the same sample also yield this CDR3. The chain has TRBV5-4 and TRBJ2-7; D is undetermined. Germline V lookup: CDR1 SGHNT, CDR2 YYREEE (reference sequence). This CDR3 has 13 amino acids. Trimming removed 1 base at V and 0 bases at J, with 5 bases between. The CDR3 DNA is TGTGCCAGCAGCTTGCCGAGCTCCTACGAGCAGTACTTC. Translating gives CASSLPSSYEQYF.

There are many counts of this clone. The identical CDR3 is also encoded by other nucleotide sequences in the sample. The V call is TRBV9, the J call TRBJ2-1; 9 bases align to TRBD2. V dropped 6 bases and J dropped 6; count of bases not matched to a gene: 10. This CDR3 region has 15 residues. Per germline, CDR1 SGDLS and CDR2 YYNGEE. The CDR3 loop reads CASTLASGALNEQFF. The CDR3 DNA is TGTGCCAGCACCTTGGCTAGCGGGGCTCTCAATGAGCAGTTCTTC.

The chain has TRBV5-5 and TRBJ2-1, with D hard to call. The CDR3 runs to 13 residues. In germline, CDR1 is SGHKS, CDR2 YYEKEE (reference sequence). V shed 4 bases and J shed 10 bases, with 15 bases lying between them. For the CDR3, the DNA is TGTGCCAGCAGCCTAGGCCCTGGAACGGAGCAGTTCTTC. It codes for CASSLGPGTEQFF.

This clone was counted a few times. The J gene is TRBJ2-1, the V gene TRBV11-1, with D perhaps matching TRBD1 (6 bases). CDR3 length equals 15 residues. With 3 bases removed from V and 6 bases from J, the gap between germline ends came to 15 bases. Germline-derived CDR1 and CDR2 are SGHAT and FQDESV (reference sequence). The CDR3 nucleotides are TGTGCCAGCAGCTTTGGACAGCGGCCCGTCAATGAGCAGTTCTTC. It is translated as CASSFGQRPVNEQFF.

This clone came up a few times. This chain uses TRBV30 with TRBJ1-2, with D possibly being TRBD1 (6 bases). V lost 5 bases and J lost 6, with 16 bases in between. Germline lookup yields CDR1 GTSNPN and CDR2 SVGIG (reference sequence). The CDR3 has 13 residues. The CDR3 bases are TGTGCCTGGGGGCGGGGGGCGCTTCATGGCTACACCTTC. Translating gives CAWGRGALHGYTF.

About this clone itself: A much larger clone differs from this one at a single base, so this may be a read error. The V gene is TRBV30, the J gene TRBJ1-2; D uncertain. In germline, CDR1 is GTSNPN, CDR2 SVGIG (reference sequence). This CDR3 has 15 residues. V was pared by 1 base and J by 5 bases, with 17 bases between. As DNA, the CDR3 is TGTGCCTGGAGTGCACAATGGACGGTAGTTTATGGCTACACCTTC. Its translation is CAWSAQWTVVYGYTF.

This clone ranks as medium-sized (0.01 to 0.1%). This rearrangement joins TRBV12-3 or TRBV12-4 to TRBJ1-2; perhaps TRBD1 as D (5 bases). The CDR3 has 14 residues. V dropped 8 bases and J dropped 0 bases, with 13 bases sitting between them. CDR3 nucleotide sequence: TGTGCCAGCGGCATCTGGGGGGCTAACTATGGCTACACCTTC. Translated: CASGIWGANYGYTF.

This clone was seen many times. A much larger clone is a single base away; this may be a read error. Other DNA sequences within the sample encode an identical CDR3. The V gene is TRBV19, the J gene TRBJ1-1, with D hard to call. The ends were cut back, 8 bases at V and 1 base at J, with 11 bases in the middle. Germline assignment: CDR1 LNHDA and CDR2 SQIVND (reference sequence). The CDR3 has 13 amino acids. DNA of the CDR3: TGTGCCAGTTTCGACGGACCGAACACTGAAGCTTTCTTT. It codes for CASFDGPNTEAFF. The whole variable domain, remainder taken from reference TRBV19 and TRBJ1-1, is DGGITQSPKYLFRKEGQNVTLSCEQNLNHDAMYWYRQDPGQGLRLIYYSQIVNDFQKGDIAEGYSVSREKKESFPLTVTSAQKNPTAFYLCASFDGPNTEAFFGQGTRLTVV.

There are a few counts of this clone. The chain uses TRBV7-3 and TRBJ2-3; D not certain. The CDR3 consists of 14 residues. Germline CDR1 SGHTA, CDR2 FQGTGA. V was clipped by 5 bases and J by 1 base, with 10 bases between them. CDR3 sequence (DNA): TGTGCCAGCAGCCGTGAAGTTGGCACAGATACGCAGTATTTT. Encoded protein: CASSREVGTDTQYF.

This clone came up many times. This chain links TRBV19 with TRBJ2-1, with D perhaps being TRBD1 or TRBD2 (5 bases each). V was shortened by 4 bases and J by 0 bases, with 13 bases between the two germline ends. CDR3 length: 16 amino acids. Germline assignment: CDR1 LNHDA and CDR2 SQIVND (reference sequence). The CDR3 is CASSRLQRGSYNEQFF. The CDR3 DNA sequence: TGTGCCAGTAGTAGACTCCAGAGGGGCTCCTACAATGAGCAGTTCTTC.

The J gene is TRBJ2-5, the V gene TRBV11-2, with unresolved D. The V and J ends lost 1 base and 3 bases respectively, with 12 bases between them. CDR3 length: 15 amino acids. Germline CDR1 reads SGHAT; CDR2 reads FQNNGV. The CDR3 loop is CASSLVFSFEETQYF. In DNA, the CDR3 is TGTGCCAGCAGCTTAGTTTTTAGTTTCGAAGAGACCCAGTACTTC.

This clone was seen a handful of times. The chain combines TRBV25-1 with TRBJ1-2; tentatively, D is TRBD1 (6 bases). V lost 5 bases, J lost 8 bases, and 15 bases lay in between. CDR1 MGHDK and CDR2 SYGVNS come from the germline V gene. The CDR3 contains 13 residues. The CDR3 region is CASSPGGGSGYTF. The CDR3 bases are TGTGCCAGCAGTCCCGGGGGCGGCAGCGGCTACACCTTC.

This clone was picked up many times. V and J are TRBV14 and TRBJ2-6, with D possibly being TRBD1 (6 bases). The V and J ends lost 1 base and 0 bases respectively, with 16 bases between them. CDR1 is SGHDN and CDR2 is FVKESK in the germline V gene. CDR3 length: 19 amino acids. The CDR3 spells CASSQGSETGLSGANVLTF. CDR3 sequence (DNA): TGTGCCAGCAGCCAAGGGTCTGAGACAGGCCTCTCTGGGGCCAACGTCCTGACTTTC.

This rearrangement joins TRBV6-1 to TRBJ2-5, with 10 bases fitting TRBD2. Germline assignment: CDR1 MNHNS and CDR2 SASEGT. The CDR3 is 18 amino acids. The V segment lost 6 bases and the J segment 4 bases; nucleotides outside the gene matches: 17. The CDR3 here is CASSHLASSGSVRETQYF. The CDR3 DNA follows: TGTGCCAGCAGCCACCTCGCCTCTAGCGGGAGTGTGAGAGAGACCCAGTACTTC.

The CDR3 sequence: CASSLVFAGNDEKLFF. The CDR3 nucleotides are TGTGCCAGCAGCTTAGTTTTTGCGGGGAATGATGAAAAACTGTTTTTT. The V gene is TRBV11-2, the J gene TRBJ1-4; unclear D gene. V was cut by 1 base and J by 6 bases, with 15 bases left in between. This CDR3 has 16 amino acids. In germline, CDR1 is SGHAT, CDR2 FQNNGV.

V gene TRBV30 combines with J gene TRBJ1-2, with 9 bases matching TRBD1. The CDR3 is made up of 15 amino acids. After removal of 1 base from V and 8 bases from J, the junction contained 11 bases not matched to a gene. CDR1 is GTSNPN, CDR2 SVGIG, per germline (reference sequence). The CDR3 sequence is CAWSALTGGAEGYTF. DNA for the CDR3: TGTGCCTGGAGTGCACTAACAGGGGGCGCGGAGGGCTACACCTTC.

This clone has ten or more counts. This rearrangement joins TRBV24-1 to TRBJ2-7; 10 bases agree with TRBD1. The CDR3 is made up of 16 amino acids. V shed 4 bases and J 3 bases; nucleotides not matched to a gene: 8. Germline V lookup: CDR1 KGHDR, CDR2 SFDVKD. CDR3 sequence reads: CATSDGRTGGFYEQYF. The CDR3 DNA reads TGTGCCACCAGTGACGGAAGGACAGGGGGTTTCTACGAGCAGTACTTC.

The chain joins TRBV11-2 to TRBJ2-1; 10 bases line up with TRBD2. The CDR3 covers 14 residues. CDR1 SGHAT and CDR2 FQNNGV come from the germline V gene. With 8 bases clipped from V and 6 bases from J, the junction kept 7 bases outside the gene matches. In nucleotides, the CDR3 is TGTGCCAGCCGGAACCTAGCGGGAGTCAATGAGCAGTTCTTC. The encoded protein is CASRNLAGVNEQFF.

Ten or more counts support this clone. The rearrangement uses TRBV28 and TRBJ2-7; D may correspond to TRBD1 or TRBD2 (5 bases each). Deletions cut 2 bases from V and 7 bases from J, with 15 bases between. From germline, CDR1 is MDHEN and CDR2 SYDVKM. The CDR3 is made up of 14 amino acids. CDR3 region: CASSLTGPLVEQYF. DNA of the CDR3: TGTGCCAGCAGTTTAACGGGACCCCTCGTAGAGCAGTACTTC.